These T cell receptor beta chains were read from a single sample in a study of response to subunit inactivated influenza vaccine. TCRdb reprocessed the RT-PCR reads with MiXCR, giving one entry per CDR3 protein. The sample carries a few hundred thousand distinct CDR3 sequences, approximately 11% recorded once. Sample: PBMCs from blood, taken 35 to 45 days after vaccination. All receptors derive from a man aged 45-60 years who received an inactivated influenza vaccine. Both conserved end residues are part of each CDR3. A D gene is named only where the DNA matches it firmly. Clone size is stated in some rows and not others, as once, few, many or a class when expanded.

cdr3_aa: CSARGQGPDTQYF
cdr3_nt: TGCAGTGCTAGAGGACAGGGACCAGATACGCAGTATTTT
v_call: TRBV20-1
j_call: TRBJ2-3
d_call: TRBD1
clone_size: few

cdr3_aa: CASSQTTGGFYEQYF
cdr3_nt: TGTGCCAGCAGCCAAACAACAGGGGGATTCTACGAGCAGTACTTC
v_call: TRBV4-2
j_call: TRBJ2-7
d_call: TRBD1
clone_size: .

cdr3_aa: CASSLARPNTGELFF
cdr3_nt: TGTGCCAGCAGCTTAGCGCGACCGAACACCGGGGAGCTGTTTTTT
v_call: TRBV7-2
j_call: TRBJ2-2
d_call: .
clone_size: .

cdr3_aa: CATRDINEKLFF
cdr3_nt: TGTGCCACCCGGGACATCAATGAAAAACTGTTTTTT
v_call: TRBV24-1
j_call: TRBJ1-4
d_call: .
clone_size: many

cdr3_aa: CASSIRSGANVLTF
cdr3_nt: TGTGCCAGCAGTATCCGGTCAGGGGCCAACGTCCTGACTTTC
v_call: TRBV12-3/TRBV12-4
j_call: TRBJ2-6
d_call: .
clone_size: .

cdr3_aa: CASSPRLASYNEQFF
cdr3_nt: TGTGCCAGCAGTCCACGGCTGGCGTCCTACAATGAGCAGTTCTTC
v_call: TRBV27
j_call: TRBJ2-1
d_call: .
clone_size: few

cdr3_aa: CASRQTGGANTEAFF
cdr3_nt: TGTGCCAGCAGGCAAACAGGGGGCGCGAACACTGAAGCTTTCTTT
v_call: TRBV25-1
j_call: TRBJ1-1
d_call: TRBD1
clone_size: few

cdr3_aa: CAISERDRELETQYF
cdr3_nt: TGTGCCATCAGTGAACGGGACAGGGAATTAGAGACCCAGTACTTC
v_call: TRBV10-3
j_call: TRBJ2-5
d_call: TRBD1
clone_size: .

cdr3_aa: CASGGGQGVDEQFF
cdr3_nt: TGCGCCAGCGGGGGAGGACAGGGAGTCGATGAGCAGTTCTTC
v_call: TRBV5-1
j_call: TRBJ2-1
d_call: TRBD1
clone_size: many

cdr3_aa: CASRKDTLNTGELFF
cdr3_nt: TGTGCCAGCAGGAAGGACACACTGAACACCGGGGAGCTGTTTTTT
v_call: TRBV12-3/TRBV12-4
j_call: TRBJ2-2
d_call: .
clone_size: few

cdr3_aa: CASSPGGALNYGYTF
cdr3_nt: TGTGCCAGCAGCCCAGGGGGCGCATTAAACTATGGCTACACCTTC
v_call: TRBV7-9
j_call: TRBJ1-2
d_call: TRBD1
clone_size: many

cdr3_aa: CASSSDRRQQETQYF
cdr3_nt: TGCGCCAGCAGCTCGGACCGGAGACAGCAAGAGACCCAGTACTTC
v_call: TRBV5-1
j_call: TRBJ2-5
d_call: .
clone_size: .

cdr3_aa: CSVETGYEQYF
cdr3_nt: TGCAGCGTTGAAACGGGTTACGAGCAGTACTTC
v_call: TRBV29-1
j_call: TRBJ2-7
d_call: .
clone_size: few

cdr3_aa: CASSDRLDEQYF
cdr3_nt: TGTGCCAGCAGTGACCGTTTGGACGAGCAGTACTTC
v_call: TRBV6-5
j_call: TRBJ2-7
d_call: .
clone_size: .

cdr3_aa: CASSLDFREQFF
cdr3_nt: TGTGCCAGCAGTTTAGACTTTAGAGAGCAGTTCTTC
v_call: TRBV28
j_call: TRBJ2-1
d_call: .
clone_size: .

cdr3_aa: CSARDTSGGHNEQFF
cdr3_nt: TGCAGTGCTAGAGATACCAGCGGGGGCCACAATGAGCAGTTCTTC
v_call: TRBV20-1
j_call: TRBJ2-1
d_call: TRBD2
clone_size: .

cdr3_aa: CASSLGSGTRGEQFF
cdr3_nt: TGTGCCAGCAGCTTAGGATCGGGAACTCGAGGGGAGCAGTTCTTC
v_call: TRBV11-1
j_call: TRBJ2-1
d_call: .
clone_size: few

cdr3_aa: CASSSQGGPLKHSYEQYF
cdr3_nt: TGTGCCAGCAGCTCCCAGGGTGGGCCGTTAAAACACTCCTACGAGCAGTACTTC
v_call: TRBV11-2
j_call: TRBJ2-7
d_call: .
clone_size: .